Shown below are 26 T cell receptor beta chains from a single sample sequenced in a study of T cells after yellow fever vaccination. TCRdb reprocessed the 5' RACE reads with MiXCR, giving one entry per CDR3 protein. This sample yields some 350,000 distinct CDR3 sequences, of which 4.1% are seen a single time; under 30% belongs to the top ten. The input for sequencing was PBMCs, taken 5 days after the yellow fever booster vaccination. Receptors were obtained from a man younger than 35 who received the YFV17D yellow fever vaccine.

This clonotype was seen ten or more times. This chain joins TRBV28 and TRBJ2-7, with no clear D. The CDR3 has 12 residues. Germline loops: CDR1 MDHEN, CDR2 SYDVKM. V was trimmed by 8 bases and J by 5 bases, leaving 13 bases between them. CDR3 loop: CASGESGHEQYV. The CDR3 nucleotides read TGTGCCAGCGGGGAATCTGGCCACGAGCAGTACGTC.

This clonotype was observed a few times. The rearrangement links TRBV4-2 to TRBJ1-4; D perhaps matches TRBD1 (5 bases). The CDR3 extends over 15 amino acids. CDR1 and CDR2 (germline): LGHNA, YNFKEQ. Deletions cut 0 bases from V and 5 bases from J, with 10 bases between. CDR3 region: CASSQDPTENEKLFF. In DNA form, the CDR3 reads TGTGCCAGCAGCCAAGACCCGACAGAGAATGAAAAACTGTTTTTT.

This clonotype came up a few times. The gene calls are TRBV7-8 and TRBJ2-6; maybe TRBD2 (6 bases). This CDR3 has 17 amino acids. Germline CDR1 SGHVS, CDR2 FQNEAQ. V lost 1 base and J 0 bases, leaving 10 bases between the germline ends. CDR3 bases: TGTGCCAGCAGCTTAGATGGGGGGATCTCTGGGGCCAACGTCCTGACTTTC. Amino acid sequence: CASSLDGGISGANVLTF.

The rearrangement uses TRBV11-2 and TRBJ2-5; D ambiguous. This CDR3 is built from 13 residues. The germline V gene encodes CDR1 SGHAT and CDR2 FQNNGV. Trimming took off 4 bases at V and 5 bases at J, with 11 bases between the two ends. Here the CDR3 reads CASSSWGLETQYF. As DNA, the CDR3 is TGTGCCAGCAGCTCTTGGGGTCTTGAGACCCAGTACTTC.

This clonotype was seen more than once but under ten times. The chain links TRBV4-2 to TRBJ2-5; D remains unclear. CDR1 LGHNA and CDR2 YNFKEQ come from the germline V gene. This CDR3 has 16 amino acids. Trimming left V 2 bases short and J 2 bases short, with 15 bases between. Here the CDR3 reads CASSQNGVEGQETQYF. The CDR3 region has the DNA TGTGCCAGCAGCCAAAACGGCGTAGAAGGGCAAGAGACCCAGTACTTC.

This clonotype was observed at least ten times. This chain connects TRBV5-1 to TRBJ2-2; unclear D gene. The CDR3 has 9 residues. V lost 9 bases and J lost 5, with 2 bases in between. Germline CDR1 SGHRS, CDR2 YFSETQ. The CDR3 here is CAKTGELFF. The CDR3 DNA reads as TGCGCCAAAACCGGGGAGCTGTTTTTT.

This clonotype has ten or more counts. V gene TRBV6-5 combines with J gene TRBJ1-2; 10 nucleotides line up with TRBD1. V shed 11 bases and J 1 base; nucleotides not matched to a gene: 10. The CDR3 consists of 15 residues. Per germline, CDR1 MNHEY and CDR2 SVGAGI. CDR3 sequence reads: CASTRDRGFNYGYTF. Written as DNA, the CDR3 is TGTGCCTCGACCCGGGACAGGGGATTTAACTATGGCTACACCTTC.

Here the CDR3 reads CASSEANEKLFF. In nucleotides, the CDR3 is TGCGCCAGCAGCGAAGCTAATGAAAAACTGTTTTTT. The V gene is TRBV4-3, the J gene TRBJ1-4, with D hard to call. The CDR3 runs 12 residues. Trimming removed 5 bases from V and 3 bases from J, with 4 bases in between. Germline V gene data show CDR1 as LGHNA and CDR2 as YSLEER.

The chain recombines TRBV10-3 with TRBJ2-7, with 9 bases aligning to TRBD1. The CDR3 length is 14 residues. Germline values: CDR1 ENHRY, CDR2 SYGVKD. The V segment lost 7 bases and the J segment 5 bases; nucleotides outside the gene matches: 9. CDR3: CAITPGQGRDEQYF. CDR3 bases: TGTGCCATCACCCCGGGACAGGGAAGAGACGAGCAGTACTTC.

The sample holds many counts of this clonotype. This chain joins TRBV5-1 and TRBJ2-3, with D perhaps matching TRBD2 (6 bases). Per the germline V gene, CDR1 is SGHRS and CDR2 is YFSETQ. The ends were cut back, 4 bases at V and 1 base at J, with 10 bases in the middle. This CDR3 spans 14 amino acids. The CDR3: CASSPGLRTDTQYF. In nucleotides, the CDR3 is TGCGCCAGCAGCCCGGGACTGCGCACAGATACGCAGTATTTT.

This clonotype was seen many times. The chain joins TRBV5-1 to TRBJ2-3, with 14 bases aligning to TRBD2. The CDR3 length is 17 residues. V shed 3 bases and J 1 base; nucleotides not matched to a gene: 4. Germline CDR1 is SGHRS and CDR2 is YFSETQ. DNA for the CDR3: TGCGCCAGCAGCTGGGGACTAGCGGGGGTCGGCACAGATACGCAGTATTTT. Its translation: CASSWGLAGVGTDTQYF.

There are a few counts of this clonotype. The CDR3 here is CASSHKQGQPGLPVEQFF. In DNA form, the CDR3 reads TGTGCCAGCAGCCACAAACAGGGACAGCCTGGGTTACCGGTGGAGCAGTTCTTC. This rearrangement joins TRBV7-9 to TRBJ2-1; TRBD1 aligns across 7 bases. The CDR3 sequence is 18 residues long. With V trimmed by 5 bases and J by 10 bases, 23 bases remained unmatched. Germline-derived CDR1 and CDR2 are SEHNR and FQNEAQ (reference sequence).

The CDR3 loop reads CASSEGSGGSTDTQYF. CDR3 in DNA: TGTGCCAGCAGTGAAGGATCGGGTGGTAGCACAGATACGCAGTATTTT. The chain employs TRBV6-4 and TRBJ2-3; D unclear. CDR3 length: 16 amino acids. From germline, CDR1 is MRHNA and CDR2 SNTAGT. Trimming removed 3 bases at V and 0 bases at J, with 13 bases between.

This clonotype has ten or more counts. The CDR3 region has the DNA TGTGCCAGCAGCCAGAGGGTAACCCAAGAGACCCAGTACTTC. It codes for CASSQRVTQETQYF. The genes are TRBV5-5 and TRBJ2-5, with D tentatively TRBD2 (5 bases). The CDR3 runs 14 residues. Trimming stripped 4 bases from V and 1 base from J, with 11 bases between. CDR1 is SGHKS and CDR2 is YYEKEE in the germline V gene (reference sequence).

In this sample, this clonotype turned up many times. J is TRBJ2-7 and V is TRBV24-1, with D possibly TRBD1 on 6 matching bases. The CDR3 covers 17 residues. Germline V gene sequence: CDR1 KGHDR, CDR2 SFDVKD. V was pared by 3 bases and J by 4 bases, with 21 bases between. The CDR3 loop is CATSDGADRRVTYEQYV. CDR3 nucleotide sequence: TGTGCCACCAGTGATGGTGCTGACAGGAGAGTAACTTACGAGCAGTACGTC.

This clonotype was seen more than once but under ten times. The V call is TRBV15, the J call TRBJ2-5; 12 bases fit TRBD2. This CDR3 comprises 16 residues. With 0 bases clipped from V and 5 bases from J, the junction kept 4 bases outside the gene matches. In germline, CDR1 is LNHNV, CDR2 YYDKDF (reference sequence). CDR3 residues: CATSRDRLAGVETQYF. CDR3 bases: TGTGCCACCAGCAGAGATCGACTAGCGGGGGTGGAGACCCAGTACTTC. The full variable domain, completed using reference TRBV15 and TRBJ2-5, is DAMVIQNPRYQVTQFGKPVTLSCSQTLNHNVMYWYQQKSSQAPKLLFHYYDKDFNNEADTPDNFQSRRPNTSFCFLDIRSPGLGDTAMYLCATSRDRLAGVETQYFGPGTRLLVL.

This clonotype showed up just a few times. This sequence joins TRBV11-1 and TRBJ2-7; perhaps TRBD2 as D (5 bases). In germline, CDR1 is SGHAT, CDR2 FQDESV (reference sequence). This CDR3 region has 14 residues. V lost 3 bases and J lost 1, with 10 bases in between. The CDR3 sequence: CASSFTGESYEQYF. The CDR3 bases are TGTGCCAGCAGCTTCACCGGGGAATCCTACGAGCAGTACTTC.

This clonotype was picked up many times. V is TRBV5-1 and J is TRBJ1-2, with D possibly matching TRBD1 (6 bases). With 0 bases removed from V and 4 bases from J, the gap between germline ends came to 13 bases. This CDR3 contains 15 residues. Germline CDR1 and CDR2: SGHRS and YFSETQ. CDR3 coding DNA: TGCGCCAGCAGCTTGGAAGGGGGGCAAGCCTATGGCTACACCTTC. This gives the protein CASSLEGGQAYGYTF. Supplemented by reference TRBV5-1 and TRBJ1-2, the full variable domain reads KAGVTQTPRYLIKTRGQQVTLSCSPISGHRSVSWYQQTPGQGLQFLFEYFSETQRNKGNFPGRFSGRQFSNSRSEMNVSTLELGDSALYLCASSLEGGQAYGYTFGSGTRLTVV.

In DNA, the CDR3 is TGTGCCAGCTCAATCGAAGGGGCCAGCGGTCAGCCCCAGCATTTT. It yields the protein CASSIEGASGQPQHF. V usage is TRBV18 and J usage is TRBJ1-5; D possibly corresponds to TRBD1 (5 bases). Trimming stripped 5 bases from V and 6 bases from J, with 17 bases between. Germline CDR1 reads KGHSH; CDR2 reads LQKENI. The CDR3 length is 15 residues.

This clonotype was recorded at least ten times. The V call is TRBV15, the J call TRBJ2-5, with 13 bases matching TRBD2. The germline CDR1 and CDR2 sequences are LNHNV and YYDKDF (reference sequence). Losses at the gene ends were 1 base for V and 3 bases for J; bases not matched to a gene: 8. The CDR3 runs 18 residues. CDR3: CATSRGLLAGGPEETQYF. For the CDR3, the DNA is TGTGCCACCAGCAGAGGCTTACTAGCGGGGGGGCCAGAAGAGACCCAGTACTTC.

CDR3 in amino acids: CSARTAAPYEQYF. In nucleotides, the CDR3 is TGCAGTGCACGGACAGCTGCTCCCTACGAGCAGTACTTC. V usage is TRBV20-1 and J usage is TRBJ2-7; D perhaps matches TRBD1 (6 bases). Trimming removed 6 bases from V and 2 bases from J, with 14 bases in between. Germline V gives CDR1 DFQATT, CDR2 SNEGSKA (reference sequence). This CDR3 contains 13 residues.

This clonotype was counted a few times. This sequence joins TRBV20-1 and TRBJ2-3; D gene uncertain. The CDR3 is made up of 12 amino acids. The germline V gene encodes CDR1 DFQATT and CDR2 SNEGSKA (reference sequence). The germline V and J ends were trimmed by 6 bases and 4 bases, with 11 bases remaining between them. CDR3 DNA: TGCAGTGCCACCTCCCCTCCAGATACGCAGTATTTT. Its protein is CSATSPPDTQYF.

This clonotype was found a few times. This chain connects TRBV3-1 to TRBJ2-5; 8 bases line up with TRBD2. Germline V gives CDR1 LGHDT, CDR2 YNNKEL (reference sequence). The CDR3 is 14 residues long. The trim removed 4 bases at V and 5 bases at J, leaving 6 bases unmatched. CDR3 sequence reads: CASSPRTSRETQYF. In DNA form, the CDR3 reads TGTGCCAGCAGCCCTAGGACTAGCAGGGAGACCCAGTACTTC.

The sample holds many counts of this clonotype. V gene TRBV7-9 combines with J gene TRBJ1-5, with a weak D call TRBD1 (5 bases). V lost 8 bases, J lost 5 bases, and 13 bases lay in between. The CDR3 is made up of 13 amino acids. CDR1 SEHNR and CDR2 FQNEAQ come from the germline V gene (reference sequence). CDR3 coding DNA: TGTGCCAGCTCATCTCAGGGTGATCAGCCCCAGCATTTT. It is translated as CASSSQGDQPQHF. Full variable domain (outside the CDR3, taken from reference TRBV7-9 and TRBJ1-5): DTGVSQNPRHKITKRGQNVTFRCDPISEHNRLYWYRQTLGQGPEFLTYFQNEAQLEKSRLLSDRFSAERPKGSFSTLEIQRTEQGDSAMYLCASSSQGDQPQHFGDGTRLSIL.

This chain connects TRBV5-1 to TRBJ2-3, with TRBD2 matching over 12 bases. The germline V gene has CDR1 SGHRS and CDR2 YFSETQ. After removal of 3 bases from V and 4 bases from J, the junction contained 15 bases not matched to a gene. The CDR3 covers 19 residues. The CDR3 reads CASSWALAGGPRSSDTQYF. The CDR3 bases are TGCGCCAGCAGCTGGGCCCTAGCGGGGGGGCCGAGGTCTTCAGATACGCAGTATTTT.

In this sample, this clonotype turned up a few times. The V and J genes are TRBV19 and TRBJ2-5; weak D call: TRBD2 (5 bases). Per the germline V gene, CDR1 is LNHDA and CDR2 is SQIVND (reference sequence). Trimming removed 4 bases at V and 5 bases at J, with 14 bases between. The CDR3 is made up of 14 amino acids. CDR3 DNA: TGTGCCAGTAGTAAGAATGGACGAGGGGAGACCCAGTACTTC. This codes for CASSKNGRGETQYF.